This record covers a single T cell receptor beta chain. The antigen remains unidentified. This sample was included in a study of siplizumab effects on memory and regulatory T cells. Whole-study results and caveats: Siplizumab significantly decreased alloreactive sequences from unstimulated CD4+ memory cells. For mappable alloreactive CD4+ clones, the mean Treg-derived fraction was 68.8% with siplizumab and 25% to 30% in controls.

CDR1 is SGHRS, CDR2 YFSETQ, per germline. This CDR3 contains 15 residues. Between the trimmed V and J ends, which lost 2 bases and 2 bases, there was a span of 14 bases. Sequencing was performed with immunoSEQ multiplex PCR; in TCRdb, only in-frame clones are kept and a portion is missing. The table includes approximately 110,000 clones, 85% to 95% detected once. The receptor comes from a human donor in good health. The specimen sequenced was CD4+ T cells sorted from blood. This chain connects TRBV5-1 to TRBJ2-7; D remains unclear. The DNA for the CDR3 is TGCGCCAGCAGCTTCTTCGGGTCAATGGCCTACGAGCAGTACTTC. As protein: CASSFFGSMAYEQYF.